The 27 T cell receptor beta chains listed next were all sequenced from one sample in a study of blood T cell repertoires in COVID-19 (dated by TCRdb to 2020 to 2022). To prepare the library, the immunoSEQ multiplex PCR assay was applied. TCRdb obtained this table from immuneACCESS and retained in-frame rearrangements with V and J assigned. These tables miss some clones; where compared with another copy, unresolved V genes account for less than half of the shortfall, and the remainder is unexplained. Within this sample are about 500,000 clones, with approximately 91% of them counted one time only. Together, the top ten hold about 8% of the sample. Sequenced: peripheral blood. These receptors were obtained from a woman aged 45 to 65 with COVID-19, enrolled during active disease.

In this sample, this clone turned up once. CDR3 region: CASSGASSGDTQYF. Here the CDR3 DNA reads TGCGCCAGCAGCGGAGCCAGCAGTGGGGATACGCAGTATTTT. This rearrangement joins TRBV5-1 to TRBJ2-3; no clear D. Trimming cost V 4 bases and J 6 bases, with 15 bases left between them. The germline V gene encodes CDR1 SGHRS and CDR2 YFSETQ. The CDR3 is 14 amino acids.

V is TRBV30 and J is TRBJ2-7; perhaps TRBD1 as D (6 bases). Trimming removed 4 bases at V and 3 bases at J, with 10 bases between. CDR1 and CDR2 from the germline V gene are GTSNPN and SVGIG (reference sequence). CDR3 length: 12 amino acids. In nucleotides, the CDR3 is TGTGCCTGGAATCAGGGGTTCTACGAGCAGTACTTC. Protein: CAWNQGFYEQYF.

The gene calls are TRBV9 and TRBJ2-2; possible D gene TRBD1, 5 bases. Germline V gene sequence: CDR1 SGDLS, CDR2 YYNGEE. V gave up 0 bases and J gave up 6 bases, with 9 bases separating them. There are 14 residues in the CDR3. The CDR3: CASSVARVPGELFF. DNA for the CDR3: TGTGCCAGCAGCGTAGCCAGGGTCCCCGGGGAGCTGTTTTTT. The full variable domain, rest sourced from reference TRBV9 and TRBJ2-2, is DSGVTQTPKHLITATGQRVTLRCSPRSGDLSVYWYQQSLDQGLQFLIQYYNGEERAKGNILERFSAQQFPDLHSELNLSSLELGDSALYFCASSVARVPGELFFGEGSRLTVL.

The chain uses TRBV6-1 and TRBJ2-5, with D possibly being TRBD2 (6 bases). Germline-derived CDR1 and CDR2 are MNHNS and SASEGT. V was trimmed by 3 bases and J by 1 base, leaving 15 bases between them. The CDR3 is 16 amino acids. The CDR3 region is CASSDRDRGLQETQYF. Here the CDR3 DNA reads TGTGCCAGCAGTGATAGAGATCGGGGACTCCAAGAGACCCAGTACTTC.

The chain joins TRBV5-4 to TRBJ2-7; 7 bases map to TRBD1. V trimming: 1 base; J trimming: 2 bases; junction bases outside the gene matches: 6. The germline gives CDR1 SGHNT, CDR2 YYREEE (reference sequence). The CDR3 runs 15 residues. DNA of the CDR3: TGTGCCAGCAGCTTGCGCAGGGGGTCCCCCTACGAGCAGTACTTC. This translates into CASSLRRGSPYEQYF.

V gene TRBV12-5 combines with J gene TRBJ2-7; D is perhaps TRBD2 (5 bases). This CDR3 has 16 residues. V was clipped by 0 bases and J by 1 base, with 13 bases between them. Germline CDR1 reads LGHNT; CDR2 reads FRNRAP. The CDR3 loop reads CASGLVWESGSYEQYF. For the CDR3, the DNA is TGTGCTAGTGGTTTGGTTTGGGAAAGCGGTTCCTACGAGCAGTACTTC.

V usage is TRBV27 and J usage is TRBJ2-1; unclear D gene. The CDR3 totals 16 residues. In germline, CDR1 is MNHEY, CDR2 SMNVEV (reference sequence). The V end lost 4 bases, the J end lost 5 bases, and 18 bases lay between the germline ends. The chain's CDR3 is CASSSPHSSYDNEQFF. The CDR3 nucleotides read TGTGCCAGCAGTTCTCCTCACAGTTCATACGACAATGAGCAGTTCTTC.

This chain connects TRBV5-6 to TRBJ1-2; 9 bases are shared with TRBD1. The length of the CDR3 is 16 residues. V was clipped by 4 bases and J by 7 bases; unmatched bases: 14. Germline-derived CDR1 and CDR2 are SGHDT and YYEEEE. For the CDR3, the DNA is TGTGCCAGCAGCCCGCTCACTGCGGGACAGGGCGGTGGCTACACCTTC. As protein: CASSPLTAGQGGGYTF. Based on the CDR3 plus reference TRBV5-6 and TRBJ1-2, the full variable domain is DAGVTQSPTHLIKTRGQQVTLRCSPKSGHDTVSWYQQALGQGPQFIFQYYEEEERQRGNFPDRFSGHQFPNYSSELNVNALLLGDSALYLCASSPLTAGQGGGYTFGSGTRLTVV.

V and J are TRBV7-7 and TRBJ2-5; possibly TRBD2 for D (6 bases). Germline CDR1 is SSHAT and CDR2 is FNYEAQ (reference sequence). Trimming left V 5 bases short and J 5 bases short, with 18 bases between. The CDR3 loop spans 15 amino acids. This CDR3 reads CASSRGLGGVETQYF. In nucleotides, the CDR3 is TGTGCCAGCAGCCGGGGACTCGGAGGAGTGGAGACCCAGTACTTC.

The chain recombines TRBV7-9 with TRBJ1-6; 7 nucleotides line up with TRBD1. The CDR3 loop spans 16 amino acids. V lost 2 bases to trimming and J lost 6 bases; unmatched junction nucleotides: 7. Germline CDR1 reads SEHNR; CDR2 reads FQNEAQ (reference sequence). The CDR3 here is CASSLWTGSANSPLHF. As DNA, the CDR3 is TGTGCCAGCAGCTTATGGACAGGAAGCGCTAATTCACCCCTCCACTTT.

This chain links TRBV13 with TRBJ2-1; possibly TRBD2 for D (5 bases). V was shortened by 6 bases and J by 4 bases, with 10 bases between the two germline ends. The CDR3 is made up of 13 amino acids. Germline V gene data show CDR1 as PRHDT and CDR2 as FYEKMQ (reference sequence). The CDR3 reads CASREATYNEQFF. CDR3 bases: TGTGCCAGCAGGGAGGCGACTTACAATGAGCAGTTCTTC.

CDR3 sequence: CASSGTDMNTEAFF. The DNA of the CDR3 is TGTGCCAGCAGTGGGACAGACATGAACACTGAAGCTTTCTTT. The chain is built from TRBV2 and TRBJ1-1; possibly TRBD1 for D (6 bases). The ends were cut back, 4 bases at V and 0 bases at J, with 9 bases in the middle. There are 14 residues in the CDR3. Germline lookup yields CDR1 SNHLY and CDR2 FYNNEI.

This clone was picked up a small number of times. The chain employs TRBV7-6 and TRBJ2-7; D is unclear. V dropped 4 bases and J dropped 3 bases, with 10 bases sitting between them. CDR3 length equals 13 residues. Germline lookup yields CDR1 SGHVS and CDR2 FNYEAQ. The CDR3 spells CASSSLNSYEQYF. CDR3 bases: TGTGCCAGCAGCTCTCTAAACAGCTACGAGCAGTACTTC. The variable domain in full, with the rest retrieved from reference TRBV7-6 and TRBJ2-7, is GAGVSQSPRYKVTKRGQDVALRCDPISGHVSLYWYRQALGQGPEFLTYFNYEAQQDKSGLPNDRFSAERPEGSISTLTIQRTEQRDSAMYRCASSSLNSYEQYFGPGTRLTVT.

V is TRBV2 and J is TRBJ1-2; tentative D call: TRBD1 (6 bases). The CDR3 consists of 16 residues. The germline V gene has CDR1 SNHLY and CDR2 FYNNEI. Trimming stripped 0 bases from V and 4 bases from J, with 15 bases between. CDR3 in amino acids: CASSEAGGGNTYGYTF. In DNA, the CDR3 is TGTGCCAGCAGTGAAGCGGGAGGGGGAAATACCTATGGCTACACCTTC.

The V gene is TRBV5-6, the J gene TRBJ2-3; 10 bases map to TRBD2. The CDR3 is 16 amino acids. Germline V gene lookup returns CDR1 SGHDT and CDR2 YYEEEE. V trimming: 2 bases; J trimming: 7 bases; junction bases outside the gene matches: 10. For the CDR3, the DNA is TGTGCCAGCAGCTTTTATACGAGCGGGGGGGCCAATACGCAGTATTTT. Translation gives CASSFYTSGGANTQYF.

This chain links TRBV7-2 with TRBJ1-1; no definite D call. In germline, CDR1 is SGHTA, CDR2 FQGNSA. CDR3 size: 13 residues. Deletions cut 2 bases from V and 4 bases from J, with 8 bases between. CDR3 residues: CASSLTPSTEAFF. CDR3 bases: TGTGCCAGCAGCTTAACCCCCAGCACTGAAGCTTTCTTT.

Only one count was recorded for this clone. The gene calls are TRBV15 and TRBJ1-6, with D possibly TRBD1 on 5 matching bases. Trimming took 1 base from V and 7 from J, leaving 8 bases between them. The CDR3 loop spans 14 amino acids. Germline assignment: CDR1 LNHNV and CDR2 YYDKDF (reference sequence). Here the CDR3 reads CATSRVRGNSPLHF. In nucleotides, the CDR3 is TGTGCCACCAGCAGAGTAAGGGGAAATTCACCCCTCCACTTT.

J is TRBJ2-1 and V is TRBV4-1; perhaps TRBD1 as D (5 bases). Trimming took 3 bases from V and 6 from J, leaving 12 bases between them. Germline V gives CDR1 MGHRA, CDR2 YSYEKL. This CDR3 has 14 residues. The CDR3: CASSQPLQGNEQFF. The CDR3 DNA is TGCGCCAGCAGCCAGCCTCTTCAGGGCAATGAGCAGTTCTTC.

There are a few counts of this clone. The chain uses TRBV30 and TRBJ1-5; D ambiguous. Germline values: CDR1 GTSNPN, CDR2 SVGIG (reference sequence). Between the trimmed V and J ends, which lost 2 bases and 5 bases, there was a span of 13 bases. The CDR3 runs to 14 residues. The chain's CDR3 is CAWSLDSRDQPQHF. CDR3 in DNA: TGTGCCTGGAGTCTCGACTCCCGAGATCAGCCCCAGCATTTT.

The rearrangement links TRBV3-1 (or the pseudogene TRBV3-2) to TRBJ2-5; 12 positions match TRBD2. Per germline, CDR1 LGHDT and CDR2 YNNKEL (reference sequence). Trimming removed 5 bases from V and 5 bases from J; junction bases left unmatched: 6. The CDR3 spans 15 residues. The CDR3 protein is CASSSPSGGAETQYF. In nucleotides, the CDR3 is TGTGCCAGCAGCTCACCTAGCGGGGGGGCTGAGACCCAGTACTTC.

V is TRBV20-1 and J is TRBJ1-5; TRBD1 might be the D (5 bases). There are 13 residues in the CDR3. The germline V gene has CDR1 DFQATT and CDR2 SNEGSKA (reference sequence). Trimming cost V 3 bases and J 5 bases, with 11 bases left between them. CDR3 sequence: CSASTDRDQPQHF. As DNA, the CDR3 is TGCAGTGCTAGTACCGACAGAGATCAGCCCCAGCATTTT.

This CDR3 reads CAWSGTNYEQYF. The CDR3 DNA is TGTGCCTGGAGTGGGACTAACTACGAGCAGTACTTC. V gene TRBV30 combines with J gene TRBJ2-7, with TRBD2 as a possible D gene (6 bases). V dropped 1 base and J dropped 3 bases, with 7 bases sitting between them. CDR3 length: 12 residues. Germline V gene sequence: CDR1 GTSNPN, CDR2 SVGIG (reference sequence).

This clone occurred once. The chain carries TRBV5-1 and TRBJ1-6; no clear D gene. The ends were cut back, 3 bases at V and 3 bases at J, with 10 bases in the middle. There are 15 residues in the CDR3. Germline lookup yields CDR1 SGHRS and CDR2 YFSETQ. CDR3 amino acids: CASSSGLGYNSPLHF. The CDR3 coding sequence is TGCGCCAGCAGCTCAGGACTTGGCTATAATTCACCCCTCCACTTT.

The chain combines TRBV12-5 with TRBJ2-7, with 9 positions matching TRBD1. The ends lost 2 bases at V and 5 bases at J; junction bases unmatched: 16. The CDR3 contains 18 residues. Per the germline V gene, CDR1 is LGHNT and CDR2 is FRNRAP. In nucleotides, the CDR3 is TGTGCTAGTGGTTTGCCCTCTTATACCGGGACAGGGAATAACGAGCAGTACTTC. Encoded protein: CASGLPSYTGTGNNEQYF.

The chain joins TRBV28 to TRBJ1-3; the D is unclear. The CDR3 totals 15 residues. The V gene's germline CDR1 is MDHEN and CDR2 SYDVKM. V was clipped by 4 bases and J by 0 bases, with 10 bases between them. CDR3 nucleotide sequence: TGTGCCAGCAGTTCCTACCTCCCCTCTGGAAACACCATATATTTT. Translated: CASSSYLPSGNTIYF.

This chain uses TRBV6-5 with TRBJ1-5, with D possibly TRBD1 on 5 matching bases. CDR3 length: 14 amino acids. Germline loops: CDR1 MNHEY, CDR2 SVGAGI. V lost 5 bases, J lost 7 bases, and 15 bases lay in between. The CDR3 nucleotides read TGTGCCAGCAGTCTAAGGCAGGGTGAACAGCCCCAGCATTTT. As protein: CASSLRQGEQPQHF.

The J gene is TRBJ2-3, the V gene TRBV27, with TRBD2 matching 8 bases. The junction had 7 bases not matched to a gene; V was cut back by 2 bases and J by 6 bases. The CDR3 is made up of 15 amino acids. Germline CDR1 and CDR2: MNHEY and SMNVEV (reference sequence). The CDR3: CASSLESGGRDTQYF. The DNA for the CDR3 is TGTGCCAGCAGTTTAGAAAGCGGGGGTAGGGATACGCAGTATTTT.